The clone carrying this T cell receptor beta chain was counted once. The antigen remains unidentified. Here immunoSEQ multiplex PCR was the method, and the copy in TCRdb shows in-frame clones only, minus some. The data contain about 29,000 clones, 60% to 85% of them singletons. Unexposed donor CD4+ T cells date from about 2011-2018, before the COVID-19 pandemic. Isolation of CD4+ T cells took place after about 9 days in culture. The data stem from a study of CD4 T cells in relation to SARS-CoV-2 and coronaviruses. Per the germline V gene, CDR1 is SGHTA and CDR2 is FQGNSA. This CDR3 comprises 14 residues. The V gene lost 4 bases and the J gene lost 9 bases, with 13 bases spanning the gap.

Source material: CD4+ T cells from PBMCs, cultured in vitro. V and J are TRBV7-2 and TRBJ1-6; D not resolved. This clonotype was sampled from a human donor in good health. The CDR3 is CASSSKGQSSPLHF. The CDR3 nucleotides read TGTGCCAGCAGCTCTAAAGGCCAGAGTTCACCCCTCCACTTT.